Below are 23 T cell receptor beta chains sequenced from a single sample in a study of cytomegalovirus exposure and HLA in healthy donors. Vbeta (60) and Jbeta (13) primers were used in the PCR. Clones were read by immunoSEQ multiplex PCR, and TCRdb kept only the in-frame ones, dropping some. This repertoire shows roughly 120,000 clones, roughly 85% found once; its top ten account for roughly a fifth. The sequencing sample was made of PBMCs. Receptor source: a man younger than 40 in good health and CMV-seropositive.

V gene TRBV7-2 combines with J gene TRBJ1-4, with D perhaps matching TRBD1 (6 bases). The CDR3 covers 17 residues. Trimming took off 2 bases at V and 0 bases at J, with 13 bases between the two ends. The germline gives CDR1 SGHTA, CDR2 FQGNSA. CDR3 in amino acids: CASSLRGGLATNEKLFF. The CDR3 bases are TGTGCCAGCAGCTTAAGGGGGGGGCTTGCAACTAATGAAAAACTGTTTTTT.

The CDR3 loop is CSALKISGSTDTQYF. The CDR3 DNA reads TGCAGCGCGCTGAAGATTAGCGGATCCACAGATACGCAGTATTTT. The chain couples TRBV29-1 to TRBJ2-3, with D maybe TRBD2 (6 bases). Trimming removed 7 bases from V and 2 bases from J, with 19 bases in between. Germline loops: CDR1 SQVTM, CDR2 ANQGSEA. This CDR3 has 15 amino acids.

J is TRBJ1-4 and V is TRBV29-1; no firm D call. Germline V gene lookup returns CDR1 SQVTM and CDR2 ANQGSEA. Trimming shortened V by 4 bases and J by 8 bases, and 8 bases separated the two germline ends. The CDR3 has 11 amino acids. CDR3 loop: CSVAGGEKLFF. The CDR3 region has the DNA TGCAGCGTTGCGGGAGGAGAAAAACTGTTTTTT.

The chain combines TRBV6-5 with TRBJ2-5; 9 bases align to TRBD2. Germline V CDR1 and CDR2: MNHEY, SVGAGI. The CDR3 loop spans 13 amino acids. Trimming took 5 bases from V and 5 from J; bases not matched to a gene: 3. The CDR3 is CASSVAGEETQYF. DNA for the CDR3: TGTGCCAGCAGTGTAGCGGGAGAGGAGACCCAGTACTTC.

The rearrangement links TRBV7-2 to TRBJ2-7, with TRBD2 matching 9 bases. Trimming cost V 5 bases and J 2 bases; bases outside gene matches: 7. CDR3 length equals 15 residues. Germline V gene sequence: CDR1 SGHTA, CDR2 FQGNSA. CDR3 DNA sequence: TGTGCCAGCAGCCCAGACAGCGGGGGGCCCTACGAGCAGTACTTC. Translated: CASSPDSGGPYEQYF.

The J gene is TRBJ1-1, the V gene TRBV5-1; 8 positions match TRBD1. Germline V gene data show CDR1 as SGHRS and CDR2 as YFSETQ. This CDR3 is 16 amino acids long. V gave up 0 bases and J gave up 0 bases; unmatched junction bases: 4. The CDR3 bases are TGCGCCAGCAGCTTGGGGTGGACAGGGATGAACACTGAAGCTTTCTTT. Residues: CASSLGWTGMNTEAFF.

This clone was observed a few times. The CDR3 spells CASSLEQVSYNEQFF. In nucleotides, the CDR3 is TGTGCCAGCAGCTTGGAACAGGTCTCCTACAATGAGCAGTTCTTC. The rearrangement joins TRBV5-6 to TRBJ2-1; TRBD1 is a possible D gene (5 bases). CDR1 is SGHDT, CDR2 YYEEEE, per germline. V gave up 0 bases and J gave up 0 bases, with 7 bases separating them. The CDR3 has 15 residues. Full variable domain (outside the CDR3, taken from reference TRBV5-6 and TRBJ2-1): DAGVTQSPTHLIKTRGQQVTLRCSPKSGHDTVSWYQQALGQGPQFIFQYYEEEERQRGNFPDRFSGHQFPNYSSELNVNALLLGDSALYLCASSLEQVSYNEQFFGPGTRLTVL.

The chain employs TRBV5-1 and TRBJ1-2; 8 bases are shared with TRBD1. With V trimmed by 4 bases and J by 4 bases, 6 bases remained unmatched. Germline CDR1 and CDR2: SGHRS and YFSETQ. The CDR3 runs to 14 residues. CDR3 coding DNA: TGCGCCAGCAGCCCCCGGGACAGGCTCTATGGCTACACCTTC. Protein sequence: CASSPRDRLYGYTF.

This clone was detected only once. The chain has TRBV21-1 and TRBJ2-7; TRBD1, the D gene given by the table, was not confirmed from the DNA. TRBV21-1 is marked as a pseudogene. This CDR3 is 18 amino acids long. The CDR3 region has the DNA TGTGCCAGCAGCAAATCGGGGACAGGGGGCGCACCCTCCTACGAGCAGTACGTC. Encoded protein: CASSKSGTGGAPSYEQYV.

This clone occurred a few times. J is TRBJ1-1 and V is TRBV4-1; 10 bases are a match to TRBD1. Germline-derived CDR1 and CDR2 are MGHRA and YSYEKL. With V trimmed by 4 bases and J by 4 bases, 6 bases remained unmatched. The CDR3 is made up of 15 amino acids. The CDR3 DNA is TGCGCCAGCAGCCTCGACAGGGGGCGGGCCACTGAAGCTTTCTTT. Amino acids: CASSLDRGRATEAFF.

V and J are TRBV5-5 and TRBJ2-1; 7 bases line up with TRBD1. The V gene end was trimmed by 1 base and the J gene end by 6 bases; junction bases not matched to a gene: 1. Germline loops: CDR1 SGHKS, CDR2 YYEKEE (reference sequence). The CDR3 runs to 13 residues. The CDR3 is CASSLPGGNEQFF. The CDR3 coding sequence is TGTGCCAGCAGCTTGCCAGGGGGCAATGAGCAGTTCTTC.

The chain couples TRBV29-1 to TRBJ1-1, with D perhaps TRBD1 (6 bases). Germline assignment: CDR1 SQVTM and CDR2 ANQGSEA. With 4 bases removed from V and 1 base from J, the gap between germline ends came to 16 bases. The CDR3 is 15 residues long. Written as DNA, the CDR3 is TGCAGCGTTGGGTCACAAAACAGGGCGAACACTGAAGCTTTCTTT. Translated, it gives CSVGSQNRANTEAFF.

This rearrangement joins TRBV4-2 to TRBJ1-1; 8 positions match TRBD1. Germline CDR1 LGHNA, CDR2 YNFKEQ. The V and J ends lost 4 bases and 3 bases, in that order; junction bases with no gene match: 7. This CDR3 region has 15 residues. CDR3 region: CASSPLTGEDTEAFF. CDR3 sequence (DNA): TGTGCCAGCAGCCCTTTGACAGGGGAGGACACTGAAGCTTTCTTT.

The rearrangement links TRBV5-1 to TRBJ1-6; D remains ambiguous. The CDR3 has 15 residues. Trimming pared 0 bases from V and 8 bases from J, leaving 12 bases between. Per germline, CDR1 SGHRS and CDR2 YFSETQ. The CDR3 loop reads CASSLALRGDSPLHF. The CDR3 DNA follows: TGCGCCAGCAGCTTGGCCTTGAGAGGAGATTCACCCCTCCACTTT.

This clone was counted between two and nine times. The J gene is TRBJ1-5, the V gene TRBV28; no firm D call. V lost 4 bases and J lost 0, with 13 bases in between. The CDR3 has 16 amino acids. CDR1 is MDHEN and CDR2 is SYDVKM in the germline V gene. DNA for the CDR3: TGTGCCAGCAGTTACAGACAAAGTGTTAGCAATCAGCCCCAGCATTTT. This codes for CASSYRQSVSNQPQHF.

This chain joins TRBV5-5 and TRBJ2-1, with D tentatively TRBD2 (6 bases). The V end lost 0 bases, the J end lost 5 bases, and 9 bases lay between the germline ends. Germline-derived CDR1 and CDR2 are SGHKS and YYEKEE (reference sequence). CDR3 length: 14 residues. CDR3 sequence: CASSLERVNNEQFF. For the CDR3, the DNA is TGTGCCAGCAGCTTGGAGCGGGTAAACAATGAGCAGTTCTTC. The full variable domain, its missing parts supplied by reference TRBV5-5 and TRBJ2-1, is DAGVTQSPTHLIKTRGQQVTLRCSPISGHKSVSWYQQVLGQGPQFIFQYYEKEERGRGNFPDRFSARQFPNYSSELNVNALLLGDSALYLCASSLERVNNEQFFGPGTRLTVL.

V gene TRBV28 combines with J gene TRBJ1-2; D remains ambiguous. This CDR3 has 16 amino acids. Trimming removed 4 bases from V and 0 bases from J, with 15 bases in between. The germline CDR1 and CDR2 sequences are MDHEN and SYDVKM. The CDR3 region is CASSSEAAGANYGYTF. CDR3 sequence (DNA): TGTGCCAGCAGTTCGGAAGCAGCCGGAGCTAACTATGGCTACACCTTC.

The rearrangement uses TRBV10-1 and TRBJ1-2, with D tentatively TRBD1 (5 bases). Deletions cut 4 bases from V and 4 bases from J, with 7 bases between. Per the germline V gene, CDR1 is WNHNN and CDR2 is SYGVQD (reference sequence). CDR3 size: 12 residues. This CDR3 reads CASSAGPYGYTF. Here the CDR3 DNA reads TGCGCCAGCAGTGCAGGGCCCTATGGCTACACCTTC.

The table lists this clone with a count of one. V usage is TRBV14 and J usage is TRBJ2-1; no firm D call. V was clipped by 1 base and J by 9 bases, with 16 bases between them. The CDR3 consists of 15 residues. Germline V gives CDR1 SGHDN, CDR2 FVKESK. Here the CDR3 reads CASSQGSSFRAEQFF. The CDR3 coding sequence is TGTGCCAGCAGCCAAGGATCGTCTTTTCGCGCTGAGCAGTTCTTC.

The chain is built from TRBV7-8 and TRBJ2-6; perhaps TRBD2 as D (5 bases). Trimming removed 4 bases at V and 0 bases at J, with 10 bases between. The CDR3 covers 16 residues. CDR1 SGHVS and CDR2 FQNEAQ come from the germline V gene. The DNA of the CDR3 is TGTGCCAGCAGCTCCCAAGGGAGCTCTGGGGCCAACGTCCTGACTTTC. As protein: CASSSQGSSGANVLTF.

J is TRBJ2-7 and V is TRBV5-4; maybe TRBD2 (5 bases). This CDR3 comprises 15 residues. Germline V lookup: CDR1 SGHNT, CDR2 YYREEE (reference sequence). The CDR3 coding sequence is TGTACTAACTTAAGAAACAGAACACTAGACGACGAGCAGTACGTC. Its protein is CTNLRNRTLDDEQYV.

DNA for the CDR3: TGTGCCAGCAGCTCAGCTCAGGTCTCTGGAAACACCATATATTTT. Its protein is CASSSAQVSGNTIYF. The chain has TRBV5-4 and TRBJ1-3, with no clear D. CDR1 and CDR2 from the germline V gene are SGHNT and YYREEE (reference sequence). The CDR3 sequence is 15 residues long. Between the trimmed V and J ends, which lost 3 bases and 0 bases, there was a span of 10 bases.

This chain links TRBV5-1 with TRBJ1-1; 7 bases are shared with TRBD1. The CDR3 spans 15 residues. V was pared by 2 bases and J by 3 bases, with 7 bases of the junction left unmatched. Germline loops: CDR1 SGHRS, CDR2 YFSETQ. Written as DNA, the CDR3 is TGCGCCAGCAGCTTTACAGGGGAGAGGGACACTGAAGCTTTCTTT. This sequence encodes CASSFTGERDTEAFF.